This entry is about one TCR beta chain. The antigen remains undetermined. The CDR3 has 15 residues. V lost 5 bases to trimming and J lost 1 base; unmatched junction nucleotides: 5. Germline V lookup: CDR1 MDHEN, CDR2 SYDVKM. The data derive from a study of PD-1 blockade in classical Hodgkin lymphoma. Study-wide context: Patients were administered nivolumab (3 mg/kg intravenously) every 2 weeks.

Findings and limits, study-wide: Whoever responded completely had baseline diversity much like that seen in newly diagnosed patients. Before treatment, TCR diversity in newly diagnosed patients was reportedly lower than in healthy donors. At C4D1, TCR diversity had climbed significantly for CD4+ cells, though not for CD8+ cells.

The protocol was immunoSEQ multiplex PCR, while the TCRdb copy is restricted to in-frame clones and leaves out a portion. This table holds 15,000 to 20,000 clones, around 84% found once. Every patient was affected by relapse after autologous stem cell transplantation, while exposure to brentuximab vedotin was not uniform. The V gene is TRBV28, the J gene TRBJ1-3; TRBD1 agrees at 7 bases. Sample: peripheral blood mononuclear cells (PBMCs), taken at baseline. This TCR was sampled from a human donor with classical Hodgkin lymphoma. CDR3 sequence reads: CASSPTGLSGNTIYF. Here the CDR3 DNA reads TGTGCCAGCAGTCCGACAGGGCTTTCTGGAAACACCATATATTTT.